This is a list of T cell receptor beta chains from one sample in a study of blood T cell repertoires in COVID-19. TCRdb's table, derived via immunoSEQ multiplex PCR, lists solely in-frame clones and lacks some. The repertoire holds under 85,000 clones, with 87% as singletons. Sequencing was performed on peripheral blood. These TCRs come from a woman older than 75 with active or convalescent COVID-19. CDR3s include the opening cysteine and the closing phenylalanine or tryptophan. The D gene is left open where the match is weak. The size of a clone is reported for some rows only, either as once, few or many, or as a class for expanded clones.

j_call | d_call | clone_size | v_call | cdr3_length | cdr3_nt | cdr3_aa
TRBJ1-1 | TRBD1 | - | TRBV6-2/TRBV6-3 | 15 | TGTGCCAGCAGTCCCCTTGGGACAGGGCCAAAAGAAGCTTTCTTT | CASSPLGTGPKEAFF
TRBJ2-6 | - | - | TRBV2 | 14 | TGTGCCAGCCTGGCCTTCCTGGGGGCCAACGTCCTGACTTTC | CASLAFLGANVLTF
TRBJ1-2 | - | once | TRBV6-5 | 15 | TGTGCCAGCAGTTACTCGACAGCAAGTAACTATGGCTACACCTTC | CASSYSTASNYGYTF
TRBJ2-7 | TRBD2 | - | TRBV6-5 | 13 | TGTGCCAGCAGACTAGCGGACCGTGGGGAGCAGTACTTC | CASRLADRGEQYF
TRBJ2-7 | TRBD2 | - | TRBV7-9 | 16 | TGTGCCAGCAGCCGCCTCGGGCCTAGCGGGCGAAACGAGCAGTACTTC | CASSRLGPSGRNEQYF
TRBJ2-4 | - | - | TRBV28 | 13 | TGTGCCATCCAGGATTTAGCCAAAAACATTCAGTACTTC | CAIQDLAKNIQYF
TRBJ2-1 | TRBD2 | - | TRBV18 | 16 | TGTGCCAGCTCACCATTCAATCGGGGGGGAGGCAATGAGCAGTTCTTC | CASSPFNRGGGNEQFF
TRBJ1-1 | - | - | TRBV11-2 | 11 | TGTGCCAGCACCCGGACAGCGGAAGCTTTCTTT | CASTRTAEAFF
TRBJ2-7 | TRBD1 | once | TRBV7-2 | 16 | TGTGCCAGCAGCTTAGATCGTGGGACAGGGCGGTACGAGCAGTACTTC | CASSLDRGTGRYEQYF
TRBJ2-2 | - | few | TRBV10-1 | 13 | TGCGCCAGGGACAGGGAGGGCACCGGGGAGCTGTTTTTT | CARDREGTGELFF
TRBJ1-1 | TRBD1 | - | TRBV7-9 | 16 | TGTGCCAGCAGCTATCCTGGGCACAGGGGCGGGACTGAAGCTTTCTTT | CASSYPGHRGGTEAFF
TRBJ2-1 | - | once | TRBV5-6 | 13 | TGTGCCAGCAGCTTGGGAGGGCGCAATGAGCAGTTCTTC | CASSLGGRNEQFF
TRBJ1-4 | - | - | TRBV4-2 | 18 | TGTGCCAGCAGCCAGATGGGGGGGCAGGGACGAACTAATGAAAAACTGTTTTTT | CASSQMGGQGRTNEKLFF
TRBJ2-3 | - | - | TRBV5-6 | 13 | TGTGCCAGCAGCTTGGAGAATTTTCCCGGTCGATATTTT | CASSLENFPGRYF
TRBJ2-7 | TRBD1 | - | TRBV3-1/TRBV3-2 | 15 | TGTGCCAGCAGCCATTCGGGACAGGGGGCGCGGGAGCAGTACTTC | CASSHSGQGAREQYF
TRBJ1-4 | - | - | TRBV28 | 15 | TGTGCCAGCAGTTTTCGTCGCAGGATGAATGAAAAACTGTTTTTT | CASSFRRRMNEKLFF
TRBJ2-1 | - | - | TRBV11-2 | 12 | TGTGCCAGCAGCCCTAGTAGCGGAGAGCAGTTCTTC | CASSPSSGEQFF
TRBJ1-4 | - | - | TRBV28 | 14 | TGTGCCAGCAGGCCCGGGTTTACCGGTGAAAAACTGTTTTTT | CASRPGFTGEKLFF
TRBJ1-1 | TRBD1 | - | TRBV5-5 | 16 | TGTGCCAGCAGCCCAGACCCGGACAGGGGAGGCACTGAAGCTTTCTTT | CASSPDPDRGGTEAFF
TRBJ2-7 | TRBD2 | - | TRBV5-4 | 14 | TGTGCCAGCAGCCCACGGGGGGACTCCTACGAGCAGTACTTC | CASSPRGDSYEQYF
TRBJ1-2 | - | - | TRBV5-1 | 14 | TGCGCCAGCAGCCGAACGCGGGAACTCTATGGCTACACCTTC | CASSRTRELYGYTF
TRBJ2-1 | TRBD2 | - | TRBV2 | 15 | TGTGCCAGCAGTATAACTAGCGGGGGTTACAATGAGCAGTTCTTC | CASSITSGGYNEQFF
TRBJ2-1 | - | - | TRBV11-3 | 17 | TGTGCCAGCAGCTCCCCTCCGCTCACCCATCTTCGGTATGAGCAGTTCTTC | CASSSPPLTHLRYEQFF
TRBJ2-1 | - | - | TRBV21-1 | 22 | TGTGCCAGCAGCAAAGAAAAGGGAGTCCCCAAGGGACTAGCCGAGAACTACAATGAGCAGTTCTTC | CASSKEKGVPKGLAENYNEQFF
TRBJ2-2 | TRBD1 | - | TRBV5-4 | 15 | TGTGCCAGCAGCCTGTGGACAGGAGGCTCCGGGGAGCTGTTTTTT | CASSLWTGGSGELFF
TRBJ2-1 | - | - | TRBV5-1 | 15 | TGCGCCAGCAGTAAGGGGGGGACGGCCTACAATGAGCAGTTCTTC | CASSKGGTAYNEQFF
TRBJ1-3 | - | - | TRBV18 | 13 | TGTGCCAGCTCACCATCCGTAGGAAACACCATATATTTT | CASSPSVGNTIYF
TRBJ1-2 | - | - | TRBV12-3/TRBV12-4 | 13 | TGTGCCAGCAGTTTTGACAGCCTCTATGGCTACACCTTC | CASSFDSLYGYTF